This is a list of T cell receptor beta chains from one sample in a study of blood T cell repertoires in COVID-19. Only in-frame clones appear in the TCRdb table, and some are missing; sequencing was by immunoSEQ multiplex PCR. The table shows approximately 170,000 clones, with 80% to 85% occurring only once. The sample was peripheral blood. The receptor source for this set is a man between 65 and 80 years old with active or convalescent COVID-19. CDR3s leave out the opening cysteine and the closing phenylalanine or tryptophan.

v_call	j_call	cdr3_aa
TRBV19	TRBJ1-1	ASSIGGQTLNTEAF
TRBV4-1	TRBJ1-1	ASRQGAPEAF
TRBV6-5	TRBJ2-7	ASSYGGESYEQY
TRBV19	TRBJ1-1	ASMGGTKGRTEAF
TRBV7-8	TRBJ1-2	ASSPRTVGNSYGYT
TRBV5-1	TRBJ1-5	ASSEDRNQPQH
TRBV7-2	TRBJ2-7	ASSLGQGAQHEQY
TRBV27	TRBJ2-7	ASSPFRDRLSSYEQY
TRBV5-1	TRBJ2-5	ASSLPDRDQETQY
TRBV27	TRBJ1-5	ASRPDSNNQPQH
TRBV7-2	TRBJ1-5	ASSLARGPNQPQH
TRBV6-1	TRBJ2-6	ASSEAPQQYSGANVLT
TRBV6-2/TRBV6-3	TRBJ2-2	ASSSLRSGGGSGELF
TRBV12-5	TRBJ2-2	ASGLPKSYANTGELF
TRBV30	TRBJ1-1	AWISNTEAF
TRBV14	TRBJ1-2	ASSQEQSNYGYT
TRBV2	TRBJ1-5	ASSEQFLNQPQH
TRBV18	TRBJ1-5	ASSPRQGQNQPQH
TRBV11-2	TRBJ2-1	ASSPYYNEQF
TRBV19	TRBJ1-2	ASSITRYGYT
TRBV28	TRBJ2-3	ASTLRAGLTDTQY
TRBV30	TRBJ2-1	AWRVAGASYNEQF
TRBV6-1	TRBJ1-1	ASSEVESKLRGTEAF
TRBV28	TRBJ1-2	ASSIGTAINYGYT
TRBV14	TRBJ2-4	ASSQVVELGRKNIQY
TRBV7-2	TRBJ1-1	ASSLGRRVVNTEAF
TRBV6-2/TRBV6-3	TRBJ2-1	ASSYPPDRGLNEQF
TRBV18	TRBJ2-1	ASSQIAGGTGYVEQF
TRBV6-4	TRBJ2-7	ASSDRLAGDHEQY
TRBV2	TRBJ2-7	ASGPRTKDRRSYEQY
TRBV19	TRBJ2-2	ASSRSGGGTGELF
TRBV6-2/TRBV6-3	TRBJ2-1	ASSSISRGSYNEQF
TRBV11-2	TRBJ2-1	ASSIGGGASYNEQF
TRBV27	TRBJ2-2	ASSSLGQYTGELF
TRBV7-6	TRBJ2-5	ASSSTGGGETQY
TRBV7-5	TRBJ1-6	ASPKGGLLH
TRBV7-2	TRBJ2-1	ASSPGRGLAGDFEQF
TRBV30	TRBJ2-5	AWSEGTGGRQETQY
TRBV4-3	TRBJ2-5	ASSLRGPQETQY
TRBV14	TRBJ2-1	ASSRGVGAYNEQF
TRBV15	TRBJ1-5	ATSRGGVGSYQPQH
TRBV10-1	TRBJ2-1	ASSESRQGGGEQF
TRBV4-3	TRBJ1-3	ASSHEPTVSGNTIY
TRBV19	TRBJ2-1	ASVIGQGVNEQF
TRBV7-3	TRBJ1-3	ASSPHWGNTIY
TRBV3-1/TRBV3-2	TRBJ2-3	ASSQEGGVEHTRDTQY
TRBV2	TRBJ1-1	ASMEGRTEAF
TRBV6-5	TRBJ2-3	ASRQGQGRVNTQY
TRBV15	TRBJ1-3	ATSRGESGNTIY
TRBV7-2	TRBJ1-1	ASSLKGQGYTEAF